These 10 T cell receptor beta chains came from one sample sequenced in a study of beta chain features in type 1 diabetes. Since all of the isolated RNA was reverse transcribed, expressed TCRB transcripts were what got sequenced. Assay used: immunoSEQ multiplex PCR; TCRdb lists only in-frame clones, some missing. The sample has around 340,000 clones; about 20% are singletons. Material: naive CD4+ T cells from blood. The origin of the receptors is a woman aged 18 to 35 in good health.

The J gene is TRBJ2-4, the V gene TRBV4-3; TRBD2 might be the D (7 bases). This CDR3 spans 16 amino acids. The germline CDR1 and CDR2 sequences are LGHNA and YSLEER. The ends were cut back, 3 bases at V and 5 bases at J, with 17 bases in the middle. CDR3: CASSHLTGGGENIQYF. The CDR3 bases are TGCGCCAGCAGCCACCTCACGGGGGGCGGGGAAAACATTCAGTACTTC.

The chain carries TRBV29-1 and TRBJ1-2, with D perhaps TRBD1 (6 bases). CDR1 and CDR2 from the germline V gene are SQVTM and ANQGSEA. V was cut by 4 bases and J by 4 bases, with 13 bases left in between. This CDR3 spans 13 amino acids. This chain's CDR3 is CSVVNRASYGYTF. The CDR3 coding sequence is TGCAGCGTTGTGAACAGGGCGAGCTATGGCTACACCTTC.

J is TRBJ2-7 and V is TRBV30; 9 bases line up with TRBD2. Germline V gene sequence: CDR1 GTSNPN, CDR2 SVGIG (reference sequence). The CDR3 loop spans 14 amino acids. The V segment lost 2 bases and the J segment 5 bases; nucleotides outside the gene matches: 7. CDR3 in amino acids: CAWSIGLAGNEQYF. In DNA, the CDR3 is TGTGCCTGGAGTATAGGGCTAGCGGGAAACGAGCAGTACTTC.

The table lists this clone with a few counts. The chain links TRBV23-1 to TRBJ1-1; TRBD1 agrees at 7 bases. TRBV23-1 is placed among ORFs of uncertain function. The CDR3 has 19 residues. J gave up 0 bases and V 0 bases, and 13 bases lay outside the gene matches. CDR3: CASSQSLGAGGTLNTEAFF. CDR3 coding DNA: TGCGCCAGCAGTCAATCACTCGGGGCAGGGGGGACCTTGAACACTGAAGCTTTCTTT.

The chain carries TRBV5-1 and TRBJ2-7, with 9 bases matching TRBD2. The germline CDR1 and CDR2 sequences are SGHRS and YFSETQ. V lost 1 base and J lost 6; bases outside the gene matches: 5. The CDR3 sequence is 14 residues long. CDR3 in DNA: TGCGCCAGCAGCTTGTTGCTAGCGGGGAGCGAGCAGTACTTC. Translation: CASSLLLAGSEQYF.

The rearrangement uses TRBV29-1 and TRBJ1-1, with 7 nucleotides matching TRBD1. The germline V gene has CDR1 SQVTM and CDR2 ANQGSEA. J gave up 3 bases and V 4 bases, and 2 bases lay outside the gene matches. The length of the CDR3 is 12 residues. CDR3 residues: CSVGQGHTEAFF. In nucleotides, the CDR3 is TGCAGCGTTGGACAGGGCCACACTGAAGCTTTCTTT.

This clone was detected a few times. The chain combines TRBV18 with TRBJ2-7; 14 bases match TRBD2. CDR1 and CDR2 from the germline V gene are KGHSH and LQKENI. Trimming took 0 bases from V and 1 from J; bases not matched to a gene: 2. The CDR3 is made up of 17 amino acids. The CDR3 DNA follows: TGTGCCAGCTCACCACCCCGACTAGCGGGAGGGTCCTACGAGCAGTACTTC. This gives the protein CASSPPRLAGGSYEQYF.

Written as DNA, the CDR3 is TGTGCCAGCAGCTTAGGAAGCCTACAGGGTCCGAACACCGGGGAGCTGTTTTTT. Its protein is CASSLGSLQGPNTGELFF. The chain has TRBV7-9 and TRBJ2-2; the D gene is possibly TRBD1 (6 bases). CDR1 is SEHNR and CDR2 is FQNEAQ in the germline V gene (reference sequence). The V end was cut by 1 base, the J end by 0 bases, with 15 bases between. The CDR3 is made up of 18 amino acids.

The V call is TRBV7-2, the J call TRBJ1-1; D gene uncertain. The CDR3 is 12 residues long. The V and J ends lost 3 bases and 9 bases respectively, with 11 bases between them. The germline V gene encodes CDR1 SGHTA and CDR2 FQGNSA. CDR3 sequence reads: CASSFGRLQAFF. Written as DNA, the CDR3 is TGTGCCAGCAGCTTTGGCCGACTACAAGCTTTCTTT.

In its sample, this clone was seen a few times. The sample contains more than one DNA sequence encoding this CDR3. The chain has TRBV5-1 and TRBJ1-1; TRBD1 aligns across 10 bases. Germline CDR1 SGHRS, CDR2 YFSETQ. The V segment lost 4 bases and the J segment 5 bases; nucleotides outside the gene matches: 5. CDR3 length: 14 residues. The CDR3 DNA is TGCGCCAGCAGCCTGGACAGGGGGGGAACTGAAGCTTTCTTT. It is translated as CASSLDRGGTEAFF.